This paragraph reports one T cell receptor (beta chain). Its antigen is unknown. The data stem from a study of post-analysis software for immune sequencing data. Tagging with unique molecular identifiers was a feature of the TCR beta cDNA libraries. cDNA molecules numbering about 470,000 came from around 0.96 to 9.9 million T cells. TCRdb reprocessed the PCR reads with MiXCR, giving one entry per CDR3 protein. There are about 210,000 distinct CDR3 sequences in the sample; around 29% occur only once, and approximately 3.6% lies in the top ten. Study outcomes and limitations: Versus controls, multiple sclerosis patients showed significantly lower diversity (normalized Chao1).

This TCR was sampled from a girl under 18 with multiple sclerosis. The sample consisted of blood.

DNA for the CDR3: TGCAGTGCCCTGGGACAGGCGAACACCGGGGAGCTGTTTTTT. It specifies CSALGQANTGELFF. The chain carries TRBV20-1 and TRBJ2-2; 8 bases are shared with TRBD1. This CDR3 contains 14 residues. The germline V gene encodes CDR1 DFQATT and CDR2 SNEGSKA (reference sequence). After removal of 6 bases from V and 0 bases from J, the junction contained 3 bases not matched to a gene.